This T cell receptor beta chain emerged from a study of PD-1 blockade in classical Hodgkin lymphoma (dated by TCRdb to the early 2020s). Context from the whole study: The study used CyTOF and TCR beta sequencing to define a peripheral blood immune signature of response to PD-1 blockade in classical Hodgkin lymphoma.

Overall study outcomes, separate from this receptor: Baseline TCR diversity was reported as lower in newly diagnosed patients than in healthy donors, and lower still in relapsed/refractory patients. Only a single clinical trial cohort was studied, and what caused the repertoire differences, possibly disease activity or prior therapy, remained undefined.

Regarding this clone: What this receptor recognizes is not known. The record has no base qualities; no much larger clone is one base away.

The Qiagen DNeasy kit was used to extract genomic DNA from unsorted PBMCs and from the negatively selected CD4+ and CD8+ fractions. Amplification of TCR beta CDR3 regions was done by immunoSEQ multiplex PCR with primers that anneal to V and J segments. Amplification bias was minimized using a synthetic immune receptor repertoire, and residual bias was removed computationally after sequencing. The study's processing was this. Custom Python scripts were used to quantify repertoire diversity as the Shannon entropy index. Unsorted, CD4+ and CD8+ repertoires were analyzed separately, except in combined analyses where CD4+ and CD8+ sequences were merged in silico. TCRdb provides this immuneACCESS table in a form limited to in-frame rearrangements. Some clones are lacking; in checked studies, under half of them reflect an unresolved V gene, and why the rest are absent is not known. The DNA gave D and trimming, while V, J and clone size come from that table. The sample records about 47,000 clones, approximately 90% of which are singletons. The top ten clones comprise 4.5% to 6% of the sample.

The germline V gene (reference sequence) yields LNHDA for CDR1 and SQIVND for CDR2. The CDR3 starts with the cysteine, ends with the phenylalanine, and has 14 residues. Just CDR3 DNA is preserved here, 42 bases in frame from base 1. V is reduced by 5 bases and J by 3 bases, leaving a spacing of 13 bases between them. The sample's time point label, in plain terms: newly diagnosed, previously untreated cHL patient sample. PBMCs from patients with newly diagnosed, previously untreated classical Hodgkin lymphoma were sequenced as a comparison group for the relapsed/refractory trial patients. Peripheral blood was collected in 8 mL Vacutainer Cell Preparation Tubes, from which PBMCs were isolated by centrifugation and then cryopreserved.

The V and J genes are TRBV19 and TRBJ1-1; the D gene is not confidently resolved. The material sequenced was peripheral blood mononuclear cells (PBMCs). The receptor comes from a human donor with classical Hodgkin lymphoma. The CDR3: CASSLDREDTEAFF. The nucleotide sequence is TGTGCCAGTAGTCTCGATAGGGAGGACACTGAAGCTTTCTTT.